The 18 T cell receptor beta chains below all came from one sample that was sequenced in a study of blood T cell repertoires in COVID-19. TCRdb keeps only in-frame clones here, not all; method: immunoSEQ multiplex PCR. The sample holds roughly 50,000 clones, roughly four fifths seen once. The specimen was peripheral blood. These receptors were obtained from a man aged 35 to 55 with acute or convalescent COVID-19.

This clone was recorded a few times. Here the CDR3 DNA reads TGTGCCAGCAGCCACGGACCGAGCGGGGCCTCCTACAATGAGCAGTTCTTC. It yields the protein CASSHGPSGASYNEQFF. The J gene is TRBJ2-1, the V gene TRBV3-1 (or the pseudogene TRBV3-2), with 7 bases lining up with TRBD2. Looked up from germline, CDR1 is LGHDT and CDR2 is YNNKEL (reference sequence). The V segment lost 3 bases and the J segment 0 bases; nucleotides outside the gene matches: 8. The CDR3 contains 17 residues.

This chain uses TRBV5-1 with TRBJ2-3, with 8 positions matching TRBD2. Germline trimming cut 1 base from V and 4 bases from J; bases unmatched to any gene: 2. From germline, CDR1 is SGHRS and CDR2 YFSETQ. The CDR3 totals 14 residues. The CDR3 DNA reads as TGCGCCAGCAGCTTGCAGACTAGCGCAGATACGCAGTATTTT. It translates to CASSLQTSADTQYF.

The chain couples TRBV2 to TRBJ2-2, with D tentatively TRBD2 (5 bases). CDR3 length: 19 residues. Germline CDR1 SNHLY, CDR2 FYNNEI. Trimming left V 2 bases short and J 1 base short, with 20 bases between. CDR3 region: CASSEIPPLAGVNTGELFF. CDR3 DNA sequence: TGTGCCAGCAGTGAAATCCCACCATTGGCCGGGGTGAACACCGGGGAGCTGTTTTTT.

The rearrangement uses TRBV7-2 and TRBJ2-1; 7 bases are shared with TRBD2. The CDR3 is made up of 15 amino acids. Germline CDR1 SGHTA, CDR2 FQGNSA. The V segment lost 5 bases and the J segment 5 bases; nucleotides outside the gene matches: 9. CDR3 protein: CASSPWASGDNEQFF. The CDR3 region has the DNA TGTGCCAGCAGCCCCTGGGCTAGCGGTGACAATGAGCAGTTCTTC.

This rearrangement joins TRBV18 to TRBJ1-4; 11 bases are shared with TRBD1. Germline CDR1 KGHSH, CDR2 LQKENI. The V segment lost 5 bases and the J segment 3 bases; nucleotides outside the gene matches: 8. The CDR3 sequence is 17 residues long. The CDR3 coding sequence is TGTGCCAGCTCAACGGACAGGGGGCATCATTCTAATGAAAAACTGTTTTTT. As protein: CASSTDRGHHSNEKLFF.

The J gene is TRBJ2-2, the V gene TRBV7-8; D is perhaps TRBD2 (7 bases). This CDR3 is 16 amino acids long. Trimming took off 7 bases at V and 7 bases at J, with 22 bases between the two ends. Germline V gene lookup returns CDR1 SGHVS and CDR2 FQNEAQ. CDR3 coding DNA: TGTGCCAGCAACCCCAGGGAGGGGGGAAGCGGCGGGGAGCTGTTTTTT. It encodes CASNPREGGSGGELFF.

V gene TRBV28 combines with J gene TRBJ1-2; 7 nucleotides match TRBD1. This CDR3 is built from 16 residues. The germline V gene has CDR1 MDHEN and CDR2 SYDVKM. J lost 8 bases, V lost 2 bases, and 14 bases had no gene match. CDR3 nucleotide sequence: TGTGCCAGCAGTTTACATGACAGGGACCGCACGTCGGGCTACACCTTC. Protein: CASSLHDRDRTSGYTF.

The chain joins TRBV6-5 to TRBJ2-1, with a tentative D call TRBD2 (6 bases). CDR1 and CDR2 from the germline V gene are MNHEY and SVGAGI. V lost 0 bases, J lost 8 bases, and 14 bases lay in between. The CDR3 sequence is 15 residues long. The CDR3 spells CASSYSMVSGDEQFF. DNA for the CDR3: TGTGCCAGCAGTTACTCGATGGTCTCGGGAGATGAGCAGTTCTTC.

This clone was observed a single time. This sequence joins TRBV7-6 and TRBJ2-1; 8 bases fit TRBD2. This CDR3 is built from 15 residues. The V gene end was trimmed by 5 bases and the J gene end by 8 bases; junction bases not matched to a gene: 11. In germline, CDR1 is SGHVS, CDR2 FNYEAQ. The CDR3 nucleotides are TGTGCCAGCAGCACGTCCCCGGGACTAGGATATGAGCAGTTCTTC. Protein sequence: CASSTSPGLGYEQFF.

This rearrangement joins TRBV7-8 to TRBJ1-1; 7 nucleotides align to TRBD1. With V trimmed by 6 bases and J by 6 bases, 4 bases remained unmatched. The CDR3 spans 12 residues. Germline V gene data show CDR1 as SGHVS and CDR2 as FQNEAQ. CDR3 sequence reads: CASSWDRSEAFF. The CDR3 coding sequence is TGTGCCAGCAGTTGGGACAGATCTGAAGCTTTCTTT.

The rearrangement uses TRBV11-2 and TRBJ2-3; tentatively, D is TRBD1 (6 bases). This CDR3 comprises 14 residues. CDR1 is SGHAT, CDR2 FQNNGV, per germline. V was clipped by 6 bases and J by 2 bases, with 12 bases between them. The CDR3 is CASSRGGDTDTQYF. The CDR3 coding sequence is TGTGCCAGCAGTAGAGGGGGAGACACAGATACGCAGTATTTT.

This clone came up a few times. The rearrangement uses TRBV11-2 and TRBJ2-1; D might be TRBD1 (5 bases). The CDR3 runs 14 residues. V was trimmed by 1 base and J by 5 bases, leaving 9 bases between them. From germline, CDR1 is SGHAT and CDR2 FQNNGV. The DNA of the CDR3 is TGTGCCAGCAGCTTAGGTACAGGAGACAATGAGCAGTTCTTC. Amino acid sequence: CASSLGTGDNEQFF.

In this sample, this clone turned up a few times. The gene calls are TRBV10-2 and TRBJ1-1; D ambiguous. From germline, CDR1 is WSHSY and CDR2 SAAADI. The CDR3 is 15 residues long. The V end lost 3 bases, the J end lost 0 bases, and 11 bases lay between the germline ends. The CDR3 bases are TGCGCCAGCAGTGACAGAAGGAGAATGAACACTGAAGCTTTCTTT. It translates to CASSDRRRMNTEAFF.

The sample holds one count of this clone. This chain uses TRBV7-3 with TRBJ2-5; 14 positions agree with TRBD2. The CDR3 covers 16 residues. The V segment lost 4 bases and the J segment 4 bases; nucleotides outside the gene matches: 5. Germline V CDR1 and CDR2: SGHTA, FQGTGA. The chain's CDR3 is CASSSSGTSGGETQYF. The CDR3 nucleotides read TGTGCCAGCAGCTCTTCCGGGACTAGCGGGGGAGAGACCCAGTACTTC.

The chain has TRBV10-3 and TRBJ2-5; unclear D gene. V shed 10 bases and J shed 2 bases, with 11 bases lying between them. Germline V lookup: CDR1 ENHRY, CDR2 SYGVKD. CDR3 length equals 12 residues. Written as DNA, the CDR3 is TGTGCCACAGGCCTGGCGCAAGAGACCCAGTACTTC. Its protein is CATGLAQETQYF.

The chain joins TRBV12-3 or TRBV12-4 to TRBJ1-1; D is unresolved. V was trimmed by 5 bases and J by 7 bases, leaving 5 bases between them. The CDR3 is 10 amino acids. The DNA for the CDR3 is TGTGCCAGCAGTCAGATTGAAGCTTTCTTT. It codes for CASSQIEAFF.

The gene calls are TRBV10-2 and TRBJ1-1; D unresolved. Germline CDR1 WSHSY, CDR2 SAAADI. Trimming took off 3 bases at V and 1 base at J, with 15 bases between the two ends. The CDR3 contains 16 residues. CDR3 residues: CASSEIRGLGNTEAFF. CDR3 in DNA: TGCGCCAGCAGTGAAATACGGGGATTAGGGAACACTGAAGCTTTCTTT.

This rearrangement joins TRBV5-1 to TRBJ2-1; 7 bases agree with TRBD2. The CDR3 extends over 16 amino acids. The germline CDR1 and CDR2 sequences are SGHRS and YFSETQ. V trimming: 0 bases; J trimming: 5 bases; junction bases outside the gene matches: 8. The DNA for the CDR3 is TGCGCCAGCAGCTTGGTTATCGGGGGGTTACACAATGAGCAGTTCTTC. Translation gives CASSLVIGGLHNEQFF.